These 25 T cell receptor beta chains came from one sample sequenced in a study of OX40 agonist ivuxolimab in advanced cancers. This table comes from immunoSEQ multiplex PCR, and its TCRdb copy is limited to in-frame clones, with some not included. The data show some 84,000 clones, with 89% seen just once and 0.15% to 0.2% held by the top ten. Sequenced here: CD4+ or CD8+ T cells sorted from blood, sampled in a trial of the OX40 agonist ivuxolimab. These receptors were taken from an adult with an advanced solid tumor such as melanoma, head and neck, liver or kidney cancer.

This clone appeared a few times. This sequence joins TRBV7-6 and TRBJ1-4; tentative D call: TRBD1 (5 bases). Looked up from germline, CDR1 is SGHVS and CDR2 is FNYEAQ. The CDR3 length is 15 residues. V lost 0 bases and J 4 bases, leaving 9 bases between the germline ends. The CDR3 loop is CASSLASGGNEKLFF. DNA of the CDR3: TGTGCCAGCAGCTTAGCGTCCGGGGGTAATGAAAAACTGTTTTTT. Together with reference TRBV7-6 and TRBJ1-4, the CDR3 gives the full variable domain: GAGVSQSPRYKVTKRGQDVALRCDPISGHVSLYWYRQALGQGPEFLTYFNYEAQQDKSGLPNDRFSAERPEGSISTLTIQRTEQRDSAMYRCASSLASGGNEKLFFGSGTQLSVL.

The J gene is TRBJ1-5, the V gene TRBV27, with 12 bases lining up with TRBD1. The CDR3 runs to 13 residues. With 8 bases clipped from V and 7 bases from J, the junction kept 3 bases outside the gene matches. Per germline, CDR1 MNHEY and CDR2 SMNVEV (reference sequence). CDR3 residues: CASGGTGGQPQHF. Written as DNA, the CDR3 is TGTGCCAGCGGAGGGACAGGGGGCCAGCCCCAGCATTTT.

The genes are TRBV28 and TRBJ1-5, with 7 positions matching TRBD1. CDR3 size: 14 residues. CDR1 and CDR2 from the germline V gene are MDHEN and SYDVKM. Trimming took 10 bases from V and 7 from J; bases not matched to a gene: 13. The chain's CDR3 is CATKDREGFQPQHF. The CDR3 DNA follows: TGTGCCACAAAAGACAGGGAAGGTTTCCAGCCCCAGCATTTT.

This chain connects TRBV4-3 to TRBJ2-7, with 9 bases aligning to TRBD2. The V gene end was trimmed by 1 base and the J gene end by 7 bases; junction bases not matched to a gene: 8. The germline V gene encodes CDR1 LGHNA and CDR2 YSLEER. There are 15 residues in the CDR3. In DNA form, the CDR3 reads TGCGCCAGCAGCCAAGTGCTAGCGGGACCCCTGGAGCAGTACTTC. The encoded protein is CASSQVLAGPLEQYF.

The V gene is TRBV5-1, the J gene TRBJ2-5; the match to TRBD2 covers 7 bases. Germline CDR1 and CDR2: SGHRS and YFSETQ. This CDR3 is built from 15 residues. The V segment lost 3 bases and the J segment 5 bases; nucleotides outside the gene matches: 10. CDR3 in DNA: TGCGCCAGCAGCTCCCGGAGCGGGGCTGGCGAGACCCAGTACTTC. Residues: CASSSRSGAGETQYF.

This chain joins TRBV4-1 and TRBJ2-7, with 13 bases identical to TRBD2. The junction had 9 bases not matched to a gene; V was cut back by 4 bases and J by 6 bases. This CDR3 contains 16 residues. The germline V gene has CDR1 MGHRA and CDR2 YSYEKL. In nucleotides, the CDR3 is TGCGCCAGCAGCCGCATCGGACTAGCGGGAGAGTCCGAGCAGTACTTC. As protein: CASSRIGLAGESEQYF.

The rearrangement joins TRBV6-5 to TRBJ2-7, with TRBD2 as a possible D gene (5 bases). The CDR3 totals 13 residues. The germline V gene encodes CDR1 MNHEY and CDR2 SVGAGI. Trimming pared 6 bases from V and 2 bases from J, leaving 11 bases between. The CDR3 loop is CASSLPGTYEQYF. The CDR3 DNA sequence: TGTGCCAGCAGCCTCCCGGGGACCTACGAGCAGTACTTC.

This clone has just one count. Here the CDR3 DNA reads TGTGCCATCAGTACCACGAGCGGGAGGGCCCCGGGCTTTGAGCAGTTCTTC. As protein: CAISTTSGRAPGFEQFF. The chain combines TRBV10-3 with TRBJ2-1; TRBD2 matches at 10 bases. This CDR3 is 17 amino acids long. Trimming at V came to 5 bases and at J to 9 bases, leaving 16 bases not matched to a gene. Germline V lookup: CDR1 ENHRY, CDR2 SYGVKD.

The CDR3 is CASSPGHTMNTEAFF. CDR3 sequence (DNA): TGCGCCAGCAGCCCTGGACACACCATGAACACTGAAGCTTTCTTT. V usage is TRBV4-1 and J usage is TRBJ1-1, with D possibly being TRBD1 (5 bases). The CDR3 spans 15 residues. V gave up 4 bases and J gave up 0 bases, with 12 bases separating them. CDR1 is MGHRA and CDR2 is YSYEKL in the germline V gene.

The CDR3 DNA follows: TGTGCCAGCAGTGACGGGGGGAACAATGAGCAGTTCTTC. Amino acids: CASSDGGNNEQFF. V usage is TRBV2 and J usage is TRBJ2-1, with 7 bases aligning to TRBD2. The V gene's germline CDR1 is SNHLY and CDR2 FYNNEI. V lost 3 bases to trimming and J lost 5 bases; unmatched junction nucleotides: 1. The CDR3 consists of 13 residues.

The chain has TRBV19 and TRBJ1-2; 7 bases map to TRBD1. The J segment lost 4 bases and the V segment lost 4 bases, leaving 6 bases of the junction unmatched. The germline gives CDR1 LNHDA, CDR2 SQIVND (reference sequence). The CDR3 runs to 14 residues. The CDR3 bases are TGTGCCAGTAGTAGCGACGGGACAGTCTATGGCTACACCTTC. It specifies CASSSDGTVYGYTF.

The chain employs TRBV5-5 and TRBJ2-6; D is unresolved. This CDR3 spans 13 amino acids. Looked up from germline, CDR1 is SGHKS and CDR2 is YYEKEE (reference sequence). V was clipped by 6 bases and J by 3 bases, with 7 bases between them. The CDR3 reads CASTLVGANVLTF. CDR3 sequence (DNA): TGTGCCAGCACGCTAGTTGGGGCCAACGTCCTGACTTTC.

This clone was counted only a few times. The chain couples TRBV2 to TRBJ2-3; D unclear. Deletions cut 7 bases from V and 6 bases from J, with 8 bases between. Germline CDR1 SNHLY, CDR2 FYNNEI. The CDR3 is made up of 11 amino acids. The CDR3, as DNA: TGTGCCAGCACGAGTCCGGATACGCAGTATTTT. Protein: CASTSPDTQYF.

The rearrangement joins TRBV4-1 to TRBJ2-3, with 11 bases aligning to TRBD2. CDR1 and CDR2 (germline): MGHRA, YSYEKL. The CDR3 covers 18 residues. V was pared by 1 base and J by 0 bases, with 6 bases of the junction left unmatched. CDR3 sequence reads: CASSQGRASGGSTDTQYF. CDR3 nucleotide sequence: TGCGCCAGCAGCCAAGGAAGGGCTAGCGGGGGGAGCACAGATACGCAGTATTTT.

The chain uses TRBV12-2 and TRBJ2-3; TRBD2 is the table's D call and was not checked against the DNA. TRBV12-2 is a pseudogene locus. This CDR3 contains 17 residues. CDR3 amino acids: CASRPRGLAGRTDTQYF. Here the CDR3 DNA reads TGTGCAAGTCGCCCTAGAGGACTAGCGGGGCGCACAGATACGCAGTATTTT.

The CDR3 spells CASSYRDRGIHEQYF. CDR3 DNA sequence: TGTGCCAGCAGCTACCGGGACAGGGGGATCCACGAGCAGTACTTC. This chain links TRBV5-4 with TRBJ2-7; 11 bases match TRBD1. Germline V gene lookup returns CDR1 SGHNT and CDR2 YYREEE (reference sequence). This CDR3 is 15 amino acids long. Losses at the gene ends were 3 bases for V and 5 bases for J; bases not matched to a gene: 7.

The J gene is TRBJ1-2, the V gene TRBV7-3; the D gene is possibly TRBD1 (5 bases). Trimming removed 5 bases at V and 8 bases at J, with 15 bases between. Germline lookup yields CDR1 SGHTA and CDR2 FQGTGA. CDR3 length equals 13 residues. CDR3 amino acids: CASSPSPGTGYTF. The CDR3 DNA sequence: TGTGCCAGCAGCCCCAGCCCGGGGACGGGCTACACCTTC.

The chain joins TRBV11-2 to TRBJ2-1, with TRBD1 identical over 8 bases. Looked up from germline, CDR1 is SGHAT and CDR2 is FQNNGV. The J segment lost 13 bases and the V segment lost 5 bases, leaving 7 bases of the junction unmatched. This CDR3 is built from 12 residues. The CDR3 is CASSINRGFQFF. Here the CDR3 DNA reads TGTGCCAGCAGCATTAACAGGGGGTTTCAGTTCTTC.

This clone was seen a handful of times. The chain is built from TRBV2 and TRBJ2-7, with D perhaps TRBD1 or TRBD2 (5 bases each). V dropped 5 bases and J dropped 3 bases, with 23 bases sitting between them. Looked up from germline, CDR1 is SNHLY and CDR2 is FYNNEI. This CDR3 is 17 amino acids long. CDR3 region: CASSFAPPGRGFYEQYV. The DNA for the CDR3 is TGTGCCAGCAGTTTCGCACCCCCGGGACGGGGATTCTACGAGCAGTACGTC.

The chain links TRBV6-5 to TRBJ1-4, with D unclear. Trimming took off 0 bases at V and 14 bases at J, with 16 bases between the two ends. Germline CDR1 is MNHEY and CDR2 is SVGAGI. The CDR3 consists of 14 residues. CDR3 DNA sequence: TGTGCCAGCAGTTACTCGAATACGAGGATGGGTCTGTTTTTT. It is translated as CASSYSNTRMGLFF.

CDR3 sequence reads: CASSALNTGELFF. In nucleotides, the CDR3 is TGTGCCAGCAGCGCCCTGAACACCGGGGAGCTGTTTTTT. This rearrangement joins TRBV5-6 to TRBJ2-2; D is unresolved. Trimming left V 4 bases short and J 1 base short, with 5 bases between. The CDR3 totals 13 residues. The germline CDR1 and CDR2 sequences are SGHDT and YYEEEE.

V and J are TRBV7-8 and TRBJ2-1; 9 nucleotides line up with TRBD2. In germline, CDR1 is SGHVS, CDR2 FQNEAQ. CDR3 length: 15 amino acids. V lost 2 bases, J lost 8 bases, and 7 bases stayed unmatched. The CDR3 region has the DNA TGTGCCAGCAGCTTACTTGCGGGAGGGGGAGATGAGCAGTTCTTC. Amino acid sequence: CASSLLAGGGDEQFF.

In DNA, the CDR3 is TGCAGTGCGGGGGCAGCTGACGAGCAGTACTTC. Amino acid sequence: CSAGAADEQYF. The V and J genes are TRBV20-1 and TRBJ2-7; weak D call: TRBD1 (6 bases). This CDR3 contains 11 residues. Germline CDR1 and CDR2: DFQATT and SNEGSKA (reference sequence). Trimming removed 6 bases at V and 5 bases at J, with 11 bases between.

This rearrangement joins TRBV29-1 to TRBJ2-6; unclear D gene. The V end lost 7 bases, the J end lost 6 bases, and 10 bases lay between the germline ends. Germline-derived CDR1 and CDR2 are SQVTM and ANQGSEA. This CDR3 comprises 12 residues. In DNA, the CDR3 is TGCAGCGCGCAAACCCAGGCCAACGTCCTGACTTTC. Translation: CSAQTQANVLTF.

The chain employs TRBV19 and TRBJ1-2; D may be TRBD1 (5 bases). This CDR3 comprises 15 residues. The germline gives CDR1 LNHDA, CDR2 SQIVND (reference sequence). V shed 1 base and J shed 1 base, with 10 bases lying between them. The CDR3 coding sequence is TGTGCCAGTAGTATAGCCGGGGGATTTAACTATGGCTACACCTTC. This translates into CASSIAGGFNYGYTF.